This T cell receptor (beta chain) was sequenced in a study of radiotherapy plus CTLA-4 blockade in lung cancer. Turning to the study itself: Around 19% of enrolled patients responded objectively, and around 30% had disease control. Overall study findings and caveats: After treatment with radiotherapy plus ipilimumab, TCR clones that came from the tumor expanded in blood. Early clonal dynamics of blood T cells, together with interferon-beta, were reported as the best response predictor.

Points on this clone: The target antigen is unknown.

Produced via immunoSEQ multiplex PCR; TCRdb's table is partial and in-frame only. This table holds about 99,000 clones, about 91% found once. Lung cancer patients with chemo-refractory metastatic non-small-cell disease were given focal radiation plus CTLA-4 blockade with ipilimumab. The clonotype originates from a human donor with non-small cell lung cancer that progressed on radiotherapy plus ipilimumab. The sequencing used peripheral blood, collected from a patient treated with radiotherapy plus ipilimumab.

CDR3 coding DNA: TGTGCCAGCAGACCGGGACTAGCGGGAATCAACGAGCAGTACTTC. Its protein is CASRPGLAGINEQYF. The chain couples TRBV6-1 to TRBJ2-7, with TRBD2 matching 13 bases. Germline V CDR1 and CDR2: MNHNS, SASEGT. The CDR3 consists of 15 residues. J was trimmed by 5 bases and V by 6 bases; bases with no gene match: 7.